This T cell receptor (beta chain) was captured in a study of T-cell memory formation after mild COVID-19. Germline V gene sequence: CDR1 SGDLS, CDR2 YYNGEE. There are 15 residues in the CDR3. Germline trimming cut 1 base from V and 2 bases from J; bases unmatched to any gene: 3. This clonotype has just a few counts. Constant-segment primers and 5'RACE yielded cDNA libraries for TCR alpha and TCR beta, each carrying sample barcodes and UMIs. TCRdb passed the 5' RACE reads through MiXCR, listing each CDR3 protein once. Of about 400,000 distinct CDR3 sequences in the sample, more than 20% are singletons; the top ten hold under 15%.

Sequencing was carried out using PBMCs or a T cell subset sorted from them (not recorded which). The source is an adult woman who had mild COVID-19 (a few samples of this study predate the infection). Cell type and time point are not known. The chain links TRBV9 to TRBJ2-3; 8 nucleotides agree with TRBD2. The DNA for the CDR3 is TGTGCCAGCAGCGTAACTAGCGGCCACACAGATACGCAGTATTTT. Protein: CASSVTSGHTDTQYF.